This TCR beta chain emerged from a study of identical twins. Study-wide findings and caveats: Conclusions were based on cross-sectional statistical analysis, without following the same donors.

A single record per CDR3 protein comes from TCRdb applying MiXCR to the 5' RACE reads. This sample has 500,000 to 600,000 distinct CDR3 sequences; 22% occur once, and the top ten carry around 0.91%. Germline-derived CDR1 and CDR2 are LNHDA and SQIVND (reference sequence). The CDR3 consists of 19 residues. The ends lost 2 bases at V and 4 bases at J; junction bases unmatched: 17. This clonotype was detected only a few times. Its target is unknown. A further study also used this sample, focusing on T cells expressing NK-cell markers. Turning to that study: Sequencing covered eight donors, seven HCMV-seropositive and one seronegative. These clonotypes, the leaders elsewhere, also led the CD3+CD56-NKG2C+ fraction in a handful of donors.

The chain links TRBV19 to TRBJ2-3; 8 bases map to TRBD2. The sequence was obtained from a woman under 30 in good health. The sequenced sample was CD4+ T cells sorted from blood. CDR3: CASSISRGEAGEVSDTQYF. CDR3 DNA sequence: TGTGCCAGTAGTATATCCCGAGGGGAAGCGGGGGAAGTATCAGATACGCAGTATTTT.